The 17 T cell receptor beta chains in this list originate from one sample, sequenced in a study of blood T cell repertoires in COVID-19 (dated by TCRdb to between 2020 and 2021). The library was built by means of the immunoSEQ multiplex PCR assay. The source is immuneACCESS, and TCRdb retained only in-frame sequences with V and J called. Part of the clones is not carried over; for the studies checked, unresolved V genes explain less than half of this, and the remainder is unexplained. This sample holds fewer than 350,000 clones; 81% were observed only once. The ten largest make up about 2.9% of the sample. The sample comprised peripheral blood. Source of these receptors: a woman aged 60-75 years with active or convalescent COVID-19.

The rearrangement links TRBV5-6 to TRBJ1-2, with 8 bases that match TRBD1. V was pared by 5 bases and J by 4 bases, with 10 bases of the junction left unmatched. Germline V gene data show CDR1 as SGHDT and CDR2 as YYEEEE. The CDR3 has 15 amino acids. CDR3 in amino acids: CASRQTGVGSYGYTF. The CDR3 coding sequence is TGTGCCAGCAGGCAGACAGGGGTGGGTAGCTATGGCTACACCTTC.

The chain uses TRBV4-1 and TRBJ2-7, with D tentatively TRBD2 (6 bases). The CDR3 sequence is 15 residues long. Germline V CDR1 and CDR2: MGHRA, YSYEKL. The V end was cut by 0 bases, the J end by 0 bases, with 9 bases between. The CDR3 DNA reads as TGCGCCAGCAGCCAAGATCGGGGGAGCTCCTACGAGCAGTACTTC. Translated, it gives CASSQDRGSSYEQYF.

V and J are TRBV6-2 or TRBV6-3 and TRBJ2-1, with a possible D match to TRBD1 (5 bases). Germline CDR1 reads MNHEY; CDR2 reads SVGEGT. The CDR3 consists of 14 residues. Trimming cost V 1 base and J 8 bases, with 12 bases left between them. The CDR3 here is CASSYLPGNYEQFF. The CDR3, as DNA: TGTGCCAGCAGTTACTTGCCAGGGAACTATGAGCAGTTCTTC.

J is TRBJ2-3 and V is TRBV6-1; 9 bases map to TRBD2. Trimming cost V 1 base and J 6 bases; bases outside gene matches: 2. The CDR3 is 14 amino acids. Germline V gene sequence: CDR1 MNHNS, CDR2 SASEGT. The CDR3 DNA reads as TGTGCCAGCAGTGAAGGCGGGGGGGCGGATACGCAGTATTTT. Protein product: CASSEGGGADTQYF.

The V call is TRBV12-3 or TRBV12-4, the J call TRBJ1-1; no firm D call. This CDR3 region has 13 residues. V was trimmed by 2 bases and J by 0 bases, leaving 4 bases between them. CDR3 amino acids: CASSLRVNTEAFF. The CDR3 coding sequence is TGTGCCAGCAGTTTAAGAGTGAACACTGAAGCTTTCTTT.

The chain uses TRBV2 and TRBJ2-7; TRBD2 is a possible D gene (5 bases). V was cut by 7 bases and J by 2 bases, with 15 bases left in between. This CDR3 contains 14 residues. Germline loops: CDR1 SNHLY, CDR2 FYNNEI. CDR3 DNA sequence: TGTGCCAGCAAGGAGACGGGAATAGCCTACGAGCAGTACTTC. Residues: CASKETGIAYEQYF. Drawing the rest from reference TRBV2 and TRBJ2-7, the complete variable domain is EPEVTQTPSHQVTQMGQEVILRCVPISNHLYFYWYRQILGQKVEFLVSFYNNEISEKSEIFDDQFSVERPDGSNFTLKIRSTKLEDSAMYFCASKETGIAYEQYFGPGTRLTVT.

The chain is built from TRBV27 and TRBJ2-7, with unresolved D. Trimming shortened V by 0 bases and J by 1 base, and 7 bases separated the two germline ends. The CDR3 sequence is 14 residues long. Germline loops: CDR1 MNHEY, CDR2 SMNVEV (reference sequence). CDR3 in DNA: TGTGCCAGCAGTTTATCGTTAGTATCCTACGAGCAGTACTTC. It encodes CASSLSLVSYEQYF.

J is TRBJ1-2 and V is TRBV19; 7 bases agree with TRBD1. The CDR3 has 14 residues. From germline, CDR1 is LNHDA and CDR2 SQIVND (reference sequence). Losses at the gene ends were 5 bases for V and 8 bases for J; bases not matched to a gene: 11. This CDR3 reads CASSGITGDRGYTF. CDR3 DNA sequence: TGTGCCAGTAGTGGCATTACAGGGGATCGAGGCTACACCTTC.

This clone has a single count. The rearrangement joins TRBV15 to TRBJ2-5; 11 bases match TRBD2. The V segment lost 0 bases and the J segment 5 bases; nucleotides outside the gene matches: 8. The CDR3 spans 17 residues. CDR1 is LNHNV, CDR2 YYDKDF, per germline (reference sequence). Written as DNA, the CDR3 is TGTGCCACCAGCAGAGACCTCCTACTAGCGGGGGCTGAGACCCAGTACTTC. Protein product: CATSRDLLLAGAETQYF.

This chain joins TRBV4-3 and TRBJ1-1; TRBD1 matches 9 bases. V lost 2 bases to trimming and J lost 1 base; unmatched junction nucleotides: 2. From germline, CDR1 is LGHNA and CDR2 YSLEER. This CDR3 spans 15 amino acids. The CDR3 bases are TGCGCCAGCAGCCAAAGGGGACAGGGGAACACTGAAGCTTTCTTT. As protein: CASSQRGQGNTEAFF.

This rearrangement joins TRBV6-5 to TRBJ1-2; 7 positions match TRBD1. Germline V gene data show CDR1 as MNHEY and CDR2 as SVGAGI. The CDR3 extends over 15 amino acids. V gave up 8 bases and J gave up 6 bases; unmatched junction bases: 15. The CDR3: CASGTVRGLGNGYTF. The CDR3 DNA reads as TGTGCCAGCGGTACCGTAAGGGGGCTGGGGAATGGCTACACCTTC.

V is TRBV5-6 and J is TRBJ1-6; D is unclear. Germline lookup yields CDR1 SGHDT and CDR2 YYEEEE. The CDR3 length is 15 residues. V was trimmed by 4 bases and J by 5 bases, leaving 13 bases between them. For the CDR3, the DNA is TGTGCCAGCAGCCCTAGCAGGCTAGATAATTCACCCCTCCACTTT. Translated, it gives CASSPSRLDNSPLHF.

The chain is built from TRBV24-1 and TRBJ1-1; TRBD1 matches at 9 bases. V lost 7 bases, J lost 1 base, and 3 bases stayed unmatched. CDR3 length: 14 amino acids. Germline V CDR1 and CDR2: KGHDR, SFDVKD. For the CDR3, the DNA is TGTGCCACCAGAGAGACAGGGGGGAACACTGAAGCTTTCTTT. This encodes CATRETGGNTEAFF.

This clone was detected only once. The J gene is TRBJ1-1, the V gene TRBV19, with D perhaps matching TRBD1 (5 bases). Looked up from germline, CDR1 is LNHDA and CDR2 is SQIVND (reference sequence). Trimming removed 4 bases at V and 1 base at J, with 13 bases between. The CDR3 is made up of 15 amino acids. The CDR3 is CASSTRDFPNTEAFF. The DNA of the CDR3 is TGTGCCAGTAGTACCCGGGACTTTCCGAACACTGAAGCTTTCTTT.

The CDR3 bases are TGTGCCAGCAGCGTAGACGCGCCCGATACGCAGTATTTT. It is translated as CASSVDAPDTQYF. This chain links TRBV9 with TRBJ2-3; D uncertain. The V end was cut by 0 bases, the J end by 6 bases, with 8 bases between. CDR1 and CDR2 from the germline V gene are SGDLS and YYNGEE. The CDR3 sequence is 13 residues long. Looking up the rest from reference TRBV9 and TRBJ2-3 gives the full variable domain: DSGVTQTPKHLITATGQRVTLRCSPRSGDLSVYWYQQSLDQGLQFLIQYYNGEERAKGNILERFSAQQFPDLHSELNLSSLELGDSALYFCASSVDAPDTQYFGPGTRLTVL.

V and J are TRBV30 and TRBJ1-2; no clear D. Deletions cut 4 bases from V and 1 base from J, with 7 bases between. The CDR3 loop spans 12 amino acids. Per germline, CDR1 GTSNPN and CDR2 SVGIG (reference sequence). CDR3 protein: CAWTGNNYGYTF. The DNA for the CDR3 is TGTGCCTGGACGGGAAATAACTATGGCTACACCTTC.

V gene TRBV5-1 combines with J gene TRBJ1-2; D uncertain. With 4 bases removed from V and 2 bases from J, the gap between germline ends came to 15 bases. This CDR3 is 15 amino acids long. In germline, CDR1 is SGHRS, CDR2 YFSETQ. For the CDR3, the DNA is TGCGCCAGCAGCAACCTCGACGGAGCCAACTATGGCTACACCTTC. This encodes CASSNLDGANYGYTF.